This TCR beta chain was sequenced for a study of blood T cell repertoires in COVID-19. Assay: immunoSEQ multiplex PCR; the TCRdb copy retains only in-frame clones and omits some. The sample lists roughly 200,000 clones; about nine tenths were seen once. The CDR3 consists of 14 residues. Germline V gene lookup returns CDR1 SGHAT and CDR2 FQNNGV. The trim removed 5 bases at V and 7 bases at J, leaving 6 bases unmatched. V usage is TRBV11-2 and J usage is TRBJ2-1; 9 bases align to TRBD1. The origin of this receptor is a man aged 40-49 years with acute or convalescent COVID-19. The sample taken for sequencing was peripheral blood. The chain's CDR3 is CASSLTGGGNEQFF. CDR3 in DNA: TGTGCCAGCAGCCTGACAGGGGGTGGGAATGAGCAGTTCTTC.